These 15 T cell receptor beta chains were all obtained from the same sample, sequenced in a study of PD-L1 blockade in urothelial cancer. The assay was immunoSEQ multiplex PCR, and TCRdb's table has in-frame clones only and misses some. This sample has about 50,000 clones, with approximately 90% found just once. As to time point: peripheral blood 6 weeks after treatment start. The sample here was PBMCs, taken around atezolizumab (anti-PD-L1) treatment. The receptor source for this set is a man aged 60 to 69 with urothelial cancer.

The chain recombines TRBV30 with TRBJ1-3; D not resolved. There are 14 residues in the CDR3. Germline loops: CDR1 GTSNPN, CDR2 SVGIG (reference sequence). The V end lost 4 bases, the J end lost 4 bases, and 14 bases lay between the germline ends. DNA of the CDR3: TGTGCCTGGACCGGACTGACAAGGGGAAACACCATATATTTT. Its translation is CAWTGLTRGNTIYF. The complete variable domain, with remaining parts taken from reference TRBV30 and TRBJ1-3, reads SQTIHQWPATLVQPVGSPLSLECTVEGTSNPNLYWYRQAAGRGLQLLFYSVGIGQISSEVPQNLSASRPQDRQFILSSKKLLLSDSGFYLCAWTGLTRGNTIYFGEGSWLTVV.

The J gene is TRBJ2-5, the V gene TRBV5-8, with 7 bases matching TRBD2. After removal of 0 bases from V and 4 bases from J, the junction contained 3 bases not matched to a gene. Germline-derived CDR1 and CDR2 are SGHTS and YDEGEE. The length of the CDR3 is 14 residues. CDR3 nucleotide sequence: TGTGCCAGCAGCTTGGATTCGGGGGGAGAGACCCAGTACTTC. It yields the protein CASSLDSGGETQYF.

The V gene is TRBV7-2, the J gene TRBJ2-5, with TRBD2 matching 11 bases. Germline V gene lookup returns CDR1 SGHTA and CDR2 FQGNSA. The ends lost 2 bases at V and 5 bases at J; junction bases unmatched: 7. This CDR3 spans 16 amino acids. The CDR3 region is CASSLTSGSRMETQYF. The CDR3 DNA reads TGTGCCAGCAGCTTAACTAGCGGGAGTAGAATGGAGACCCAGTACTTC.

The rearrangement uses TRBV7-6 and TRBJ2-5, with D possibly TRBD2 on 5 matching bases. The V gene's germline CDR1 is SGHVS and CDR2 FNYEAQ. The CDR3 has 13 amino acids. Trimming left V 5 bases short and J 7 bases short, with 14 bases between. CDR3: CASSVTRSVTQYF. For the CDR3, the DNA is TGTGCCAGCAGCGTCACTCGTAGCGTGACCCAGTACTTC.

The chain joins TRBV10-2 to TRBJ1-1; D might be TRBD1 (6 bases). The CDR3 covers 16 residues. Germline loops: CDR1 WSHSY, CDR2 SAAADI. The ends were cut back, 7 bases at V and 4 bases at J, with 22 bases in the middle. CDR3 loop: CASKGGGARDATEAFF. The DNA of the CDR3 is TGCGCCAGCAAAGGCGGGGGGGCCCGAGATGCCACTGAAGCTTTCTTT.

V is TRBV5-4 and J is TRBJ2-1; 9 bases match TRBD2. The length of the CDR3 is 15 residues. CDR1 and CDR2 (germline): SGHNT, YYREEE (reference sequence). J gave up 7 bases and V 4 bases, and 9 bases lay outside the gene matches. The CDR3 loop is CASSPAGGFQNEQFF. The CDR3 DNA follows: TGTGCCAGCAGCCCAGCGGGAGGTTTTCAGAATGAGCAGTTCTTC.

V usage is TRBV19 and J usage is TRBJ1-2; 9 nucleotides align to TRBD1. The CDR3 is made up of 14 amino acids. V lost 7 bases to trimming and J lost 5 bases; unmatched junction nucleotides: 8. Germline CDR1 reads LNHDA; CDR2 reads SQIVND (reference sequence). In nucleotides, the CDR3 is TGTGCCAGTACCCGGGGGGACAGGGAGTATGGCTACACCTTC. It encodes CASTRGDREYGYTF. The full variable domain, in which reference TRBV19 and TRBJ1-2 provide the parts outside the CDR3, is DGGITQSPKYLFRKEGQNVTLSCEQNLNHDAMYWYRQDPGQGLRLIYYSQIVNDFQKGDIAEGYSVSREKKESFPLTVTSAQKNPTAFYLCASTRGDREYGYTFGSGTRLTVV.

This chain connects TRBV30 to TRBJ1-2; 9 positions match TRBD1. The V segment lost 8 bases and the J segment 8 bases; nucleotides outside the gene matches: 6. Germline CDR1 is GTSNPN and CDR2 is SVGIG (reference sequence). The CDR3 runs to 11 residues. The CDR3 region is CAGGTGWGYTF. The CDR3, as DNA: TGTGCCGGAGGGACAGGGTGGGGCTACACCTTC. The complete variable domain, with remaining parts taken from reference TRBV30 and TRBJ1-2, reads SQTIHQWPATLVQPVGSPLSLECTVEGTSNPNLYWYRQAAGRGLQLLFYSVGIGQISSEVPQNLSASRPQDRQFILSSKKLLLSDSGFYLCAGGTGWGYTFGSGTRLTVV.

As regards this clone: One end of the junction varies from germline; a read error may be responsible. The J gene is TRBJ2-1, the V gene TRBV7-2; TRBD2 matches at 11 bases. Looked up from germline, CDR1 is SGHTA and CDR2 is FQGNSA. CDR3 length: 13 residues. CDR3 nucleotides: TGTGCCAGCAGCTTAGTTCGGACTAGCGGGCCCATCTTC. It specifies CASSLVRTSGPIF.

This clone showed up just once. CDR3 sequence: CASSQGTSGSSYEQYF. Written as DNA, the CDR3 is TGCGCCAGCAGCCAAGGGACTAGCGGGAGCTCCTACGAGCAGTACTTC. J is TRBJ2-7 and V is TRBV4-1; 13 bases line up with TRBD2. Germline V CDR1 and CDR2: MGHRA, YSYEKL. V shed 1 base and J 0 bases; nucleotides not matched to a gene: 0. CDR3 length: 16 amino acids.

This clone was observed once. The chain has TRBV11-2 and TRBJ2-5; D is possibly TRBD2 (6 bases). The germline gives CDR1 SGHAT, CDR2 FQNNGV. The length of the CDR3 is 11 residues. V dropped 5 bases and J dropped 9 bases, with 10 bases sitting between them. The CDR3 here is CASSLRGAQYF. CDR3 nucleotide sequence: TGTGCCAGCAGCCTCCGCGGGGCCCAGTACTTC.

The chain employs TRBV28 and TRBJ2-7, with 9 bases lining up with TRBD1. The CDR3 length is 13 residues. Germline V gene lookup returns CDR1 MDHEN and CDR2 SYDVKM. V trimming: 6 bases; J trimming: 3 bases; junction bases outside the gene matches: 3. The CDR3 reads CASSPGQGYEQYF. Written as DNA, the CDR3 is TGTGCCAGCAGCCCGGGACAGGGCTACGAGCAGTACTTC. Looking up the rest from reference TRBV28 and TRBJ2-7 gives the full variable domain: DVKVTQSSRYLVKRTGEKVFLECVQDMDHENMFWYRQDPGLGLRLIYFSYDVKMKEKGDIPEGYSVSREKKERFSLILESASTNQTSMYLCASSPGQGYEQYFGPGTRLTVT.

The chain uses TRBV28 and TRBJ1-5, with TRBD1 identical over 7 bases. Trimming removed 4 bases from V and 2 bases from J; junction bases left unmatched: 5. The CDR3 sequence is 15 residues long. CDR1 is MDHEN, CDR2 SYDVKM, per germline. CDR3 loop: CASSSYGQGNQPQHF. CDR3 nucleotide sequence: TGTGCCAGCAGTTCATACGGACAGGGCAATCAGCCCCAGCATTTT.

The chain couples TRBV6-6 to TRBJ1-2; D uncertain. In germline, CDR1 is MNHNY, CDR2 SVGAGI (reference sequence). The germline V and J ends were trimmed by 7 bases and 2 bases, with 8 bases remaining between them. CDR3 length: 12 residues. CDR3 region: CASKEGNYGYTF. Here the CDR3 DNA reads TGTGCCAGCAAGGAGGGCAACTATGGCTACACCTTC.

The V gene is TRBV19, the J gene TRBJ1-4; TRBD1 is a possible D gene (6 bases). CDR1 and CDR2 (germline): LNHDA, SQIVND (reference sequence). The CDR3 is 14 residues long. Trimming cost V 5 bases and J 5 bases, with 12 bases left between them. The DNA for the CDR3 is TGTGCCAGTAGTTTGGGGGCAGGGAATGAAAAACTGTTTTTT. Amino acid sequence: CASSLGAGNEKLFF.